This entry concerns a single T cell receptor (beta chain). The data were obtained in a study of blood T cell repertoires in COVID-19. About the study: Samples came from the United States, Italy and Spain, spanning acute and convalescent COVID-19.

Germline values: CDR1 SGHVS, CDR2 FQNEAQ. The CDR3 has 15 amino acids. J was trimmed by 0 bases and V by 5 bases; bases with no gene match: 4. In the authors' methods: For nucleated cells, counts were estimated from reference gene primer amplification. Repertoires were generated with immunoSEQ multiplex PCR, while TCRdb's copy carries only in-frame clones and drops some. V and J calls and clone size are copied from that table; D and trimming were computed from the DNA. The sample includes a few hundred thousand clones, more than 70% of them seen just once. This receptor was identified in a woman younger than 35 with acute or convalescent COVID-19. Material for sequencing was peripheral blood. The chain employs TRBV7-8 and TRBJ1-2, with TRBD1 identical over 9 bases. The CDR3 sequence: CASSLGTGSNYGYTF. The CDR3, as DNA: TGTGCCAGCAGCCTGGGGACAGGGTCTAACTATGGCTACACCTTC.